The TCR beta chain described here comes from a study of shared clonotypes between healthy human individuals. The naive CD8 population came from CD45RO-negative cells selected for CCR7, without terminally differentiated effector memory CD45RA+ cells. Per the germline V gene, CDR1 is SNHLY and CDR2 is FYNNEI. The V gene lost 3 bases and the J gene lost 0 bases, with 14 bases spanning the gap. The CDR3 contains 16 residues. Assay: immunoSEQ multiplex PCR; the TCRdb copy retains only in-frame clones and omits some. The profile shows around 2.1 million clones, about 93% of them singletons. What was sequenced was naive CD8+ T cells from PBMCs. The sequence was obtained from a man aged 18 to 35 in good health. Some clones in this sample may be carry-over from other donors' samples. V and J are TRBV2 and TRBJ1-1, with no clear D. CDR3 in amino acids: CASSEVEETMNTEAFF. DNA for the CDR3: TGTGCCAGCAGTGAGGTCGAGGAAACTATGAACACTGAAGCTTTCTTT.